This T cell receptor beta chain was recorded in a study of blood T cell repertoires in COVID-19. Across the whole study: Acute and convalescent COVID-19 samples came from the United States, Italy and Spain.

Authors' methods: Cell counts per sample came from amplifying reference gene primers. Here immunoSEQ multiplex PCR was the method, and the copy in TCRdb shows in-frame clones only, minus some. V, J and clone size are taken as reported in that table, and D and trimming were inferred from the DNA itself. The table lists about 250,000 clones, about nine tenths of them singletons. Seattle's enrolled individuals joined amid active infection and were then monitored longitudinally. Sequenced sample: peripheral blood. This TCR was sampled from a man aged 25 to 40 with COVID-19, enrolled during active disease.

The CDR3 loop is CASSQDIPSPLHF. In nucleotides, the CDR3 is TGTGCCAGCAGCCAAGACATCCCTTCACCCCTCCACTTT. The rearrangement links TRBV3-1 (or the pseudogene TRBV3-2) to TRBJ1-6; D is unclear. CDR1 and CDR2 (germline): LGHDT, YNNKEL (reference sequence). V lost 0 bases and J 9 bases, leaving 6 bases between the germline ends. This CDR3 region has 13 residues.